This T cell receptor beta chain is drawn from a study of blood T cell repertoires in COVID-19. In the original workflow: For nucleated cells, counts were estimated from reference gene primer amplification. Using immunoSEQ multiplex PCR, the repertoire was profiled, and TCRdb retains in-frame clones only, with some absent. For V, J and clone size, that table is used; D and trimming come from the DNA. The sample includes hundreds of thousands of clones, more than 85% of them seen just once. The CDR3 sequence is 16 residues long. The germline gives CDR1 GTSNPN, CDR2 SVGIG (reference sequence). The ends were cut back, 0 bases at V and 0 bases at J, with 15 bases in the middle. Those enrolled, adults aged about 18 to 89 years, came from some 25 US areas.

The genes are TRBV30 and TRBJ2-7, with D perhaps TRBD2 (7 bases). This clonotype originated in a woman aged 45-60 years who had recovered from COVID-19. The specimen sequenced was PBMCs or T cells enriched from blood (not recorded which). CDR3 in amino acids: CAWSVPGAGASYEQYF. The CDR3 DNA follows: TGTGCCTGGAGTGTACCGGGGGCGGGGGCCTCCTACGAGCAGTACTTC.